These 10 T cell receptor beta chains were all obtained from the same sample, sequenced in a study of T-cell memory formation after mild COVID-19. Each CDR3 protein gets one entry after TCRdb re-called the 5' RACE reads with MiXCR. The sample lists 350,000 to 450,000 distinct CDR3 sequences; 24% were seen once. Material for sequencing was PBMCs or a T cell subset sorted from them (not recorded which). The receptors come from an adult woman who had mild COVID-19 (a few samples of this study predate the infection). Cell type and time point are not known.

This clonotype was picked up a small number of times. V usage is TRBV20-1 and J usage is TRBJ2-1; D is unclear. Germline CDR1 reads DFQATT; CDR2 reads SNEGSKA (reference sequence). V was pared by 6 bases and J by 9 bases, with 12 bases between. The CDR3 runs 11 residues. CDR3: CSATASAEQFF. In nucleotides, the CDR3 is TGCAGTGCCACGGCAAGTGCTGAGCAGTTCTTC.

This clonotype was seen more than once but under ten times. The rearrangement joins TRBV5-1 to TRBJ2-7; D unresolved. CDR1 and CDR2 from the germline V gene are SGHRS and YFSETQ. Trimming removed 0 bases at V and 2 bases at J, with 12 bases between. The length of the CDR3 is 15 residues. The CDR3 loop is CASSLEPDKTYEQYF. The CDR3 DNA reads as TGCGCCAGCAGCTTGGAGCCCGACAAAACCTACGAGCAGTACTTC.

This clonotype was observed a few times. This chain uses TRBV29-1 with TRBJ2-5, with TRBD1 identical over 9 bases. Trimming took 6 bases from V and 2 from J; bases not matched to a gene: 4. Germline V gene lookup returns CDR1 SQVTM and CDR2 ANQGSEA. The CDR3 runs to 13 residues. In DNA form, the CDR3 reads TGCAGCGTAGGACAGGGGAGACAAGAGACCCAGTACTTC. It specifies CSVGQGRQETQYF. Looking up the rest from reference TRBV29-1 and TRBJ2-5 gives the full variable domain: SAVISQKPSRDICQRGTSLTIQCQVDSQVTMMFWYRQQPGQSLTLIATANQGSEATYESGFVIDKFPISRPNLTFSTLTVSNMSPEDSSIYLCSVGQGRQETQYFGPGTRLLVL.

V is TRBV11-2 and J is TRBJ2-7; 7 bases match TRBD1. V shed 5 bases and J 2 bases; nucleotides not matched to a gene: 9. This CDR3 spans 15 amino acids. CDR1 SGHAT and CDR2 FQNNGV come from the germline V gene. In nucleotides, the CDR3 is TGTGCCAGCAGCCGCGACAGGGAAGGTACCTACGAGCAGTACTTC. This encodes CASSRDREGTYEQYF.

The chain joins TRBV11-1 to TRBJ2-7; D ambiguous. Germline CDR1 SGHAT, CDR2 FQDESV (reference sequence). This CDR3 has 13 amino acids. Trimming took 1 base from V and 7 from J, leaving 11 bases between them. CDR3 loop: CASSLDGIGEQYF. Here the CDR3 DNA reads TGTGCCAGCAGCTTAGATGGGATTGGGGAGCAGTACTTC.

The gene calls are TRBV19 and TRBJ1-4, with D perhaps TRBD1 (5 bases). This CDR3 contains 19 residues. V gave up 1 base and J gave up 8 bases, with 26 bases separating them. Germline values: CDR1 LNHDA, CDR2 SQIVND (reference sequence). The CDR3 sequence: CASSIGHRDAVSLMEKLFF. The CDR3 nucleotides are TGTGCCAGTAGTATAGGTCACCGGGACGCCGTATCCCTAATGGAAAAACTGTTTTTT.

This clonotype has just a few counts. The V gene is TRBV20-1, the J gene TRBJ2-7; D possibly corresponds to TRBD2 (5 bases). Germline V gene lookup returns CDR1 DFQATT and CDR2 SNEGSKA (reference sequence). The CDR3 totals 13 residues. V dropped 6 bases and J dropped 3 bases, with 15 bases sitting between them. In DNA, the CDR3 is TGCAGTGCCCCCCTAGCAGGATACTACGAGCAGTACTTC. This translates into CSAPLAGYYEQYF.

The V gene is TRBV13, the J gene TRBJ2-7, with TRBD1 identical over 8 bases. The length of the CDR3 is 13 residues. J was trimmed by 6 bases and V by 4 bases; bases with no gene match: 5. Germline V gives CDR1 PRHDT, CDR2 FYEKMQ (reference sequence). CDR3 nucleotides: TGTGCCAGCAGCTCCGGGACAGGCCCCGAGCAGTACTTC. Amino acids: CASSSGTGPEQYF.

This chain joins TRBV5-5 and TRBJ1-1; maybe TRBD1 (5 bases). V lost 1 base and J 0 bases, leaving 10 bases between the germline ends. The CDR3 consists of 15 residues. The V gene's germline CDR1 is SGHKS and CDR2 YYEKEE (reference sequence). CDR3 bases: TGTGCCAGCAGCTTGTCTCGACAGTTGAACACTGAAGCTTTCTTT. Translation gives CASSLSRQLNTEAFF.

This sequence joins TRBV15 and TRBJ2-1, with D possibly TRBD2 on 5 matching bases. V gave up 5 bases and J gave up 7 bases, with 15 bases separating them. Germline CDR1 reads LNHNV; CDR2 reads YYDKDF (reference sequence). This CDR3 is 14 amino acids long. CDR3 nucleotide sequence: TGTGCCACCAGCGTCGACTCCAGCGGAAATGAGCAGTTCTTC. Translated: CATSVDSSGNEQFF.